These 27 T cell receptor beta chains were sequenced from one sample in a study of T cell responses to AZD1222 COVID-19 vaccine. The assay was immunoSEQ multiplex PCR, and TCRdb's table has in-frame clones only and misses some. The sample has some 120,000 clones; around 89% are singletons. Sequencing was performed on peripheral blood, taken on day 0 of MenACWY control vaccination. All receptors come from an adult in good health.

V usage is TRBV6-4 and J usage is TRBJ2-2; D remains ambiguous. Germline-derived CDR1 and CDR2 are MRHNA and SNTAGT. CDR3 length equals 13 residues. The ends were cut back, 3 bases at V and 1 base at J, with 3 bases in the middle. CDR3 sequence: CASSDENTGELFF. Written as DNA, the CDR3 is TGTGCCAGCAGTGATGAGAACACCGGGGAGCTGTTTTTT.

The J gene is TRBJ2-5, the V gene TRBV5-1; D tentatively reads TRBD1 or TRBD2 (5 bases each). Trimming took 4 bases from V and 5 from J, leaving 18 bases between them. Germline CDR1 SGHRS, CDR2 YFSETQ. The CDR3 has 15 amino acids. The CDR3 DNA reads TGCGCCAGCAGCACAACGAGGGGTAGTTTGGAGACCCAGTACTTC. This translates into CASSTTRGSLETQYF.

This chain uses TRBV10-3 with TRBJ2-1; D ambiguous. The V gene's germline CDR1 is ENHRY and CDR2 SYGVKD. CDR3 size: 14 residues. V lost 0 bases to trimming and J lost 1 base, with 4 bases between them. CDR3 protein: CAISESESYNEQFF. The CDR3 DNA sequence: TGTGCCATCAGTGAGTCCGAATCCTACAATGAGCAGTTCTTC.

V gene TRBV5-8 combines with J gene TRBJ1-5, with D perhaps TRBD1 (5 bases). Trimming took off 4 bases at V and 0 bases at J, with 11 bases between the two ends. Per the germline V gene, CDR1 is SGHTS and CDR2 is YDEGEE. The CDR3 consists of 15 residues. The CDR3 bases are TGTGCCAGCAGCCGCGACAGCTATAGCAATCAGCCCCAGCATTTT. Encoded protein: CASSRDSYSNQPQHF. The full variable domain, in which reference TRBV5-8 and TRBJ1-5 provide the parts outside the CDR3, is EAGVTQSPTHLIKTRGQQATLRCSPISGHTSVYWYQQALGLGLQFLLWYDEGEERNRGNFPPRFSGRQFPNYSSELNVNALELEDSALYLCASSRDSYSNQPQHFGDGTRLSIL.

J is TRBJ1-5 and V is TRBV5-1; D is undetermined. Germline CDR1 reads SGHRS; CDR2 reads YFSETQ. The length of the CDR3 is 13 residues. Trimming stripped 5 bases from V and 2 bases from J, with 8 bases between. This CDR3 reads CASRDGGNQPQHF. CDR3 bases: TGCGCCAGCAGGGACGGCGGCAATCAGCCCCAGCATTTT.

V is TRBV9 and J is TRBJ2-1; possibly TRBD1 or TRBD2 for D (7 bases each). Germline V gives CDR1 SGDLS, CDR2 YYNGEE. V was trimmed by 0 bases and J by 10 bases, leaving 17 bases between them. The length of the CDR3 is 15 residues. CDR3 in DNA: TGTGCCAGCAGCGTAGAGGCGGGAGAAGGGGGCGAGCAGTTCTTC. It is translated as CASSVEAGEGGEQFF. The complete variable domain, with remaining parts taken from reference TRBV9 and TRBJ2-1, reads DSGVTQTPKHLITATGQRVTLRCSPRSGDLSVYWYQQSLDQGLQFLIQYYNGEERAKGNILERFSAQQFPDLHSELNLSSLELGDSALYFCASSVEAGEGGEQFFGPGTRLTVL.

V and J are TRBV2 and TRBJ2-3; possibly TRBD1 or TRBD2 for D (6 bases each). This CDR3 contains 15 residues. Germline assignment: CDR1 SNHLY and CDR2 FYNNEI. V lost 0 bases to trimming and J lost 6 bases, with 13 bases between them. CDR3 region: CASSEAGGAADTQYF. CDR3 bases: TGTGCCAGCAGTGAAGCGGGGGGCGCAGCGGATACGCAGTATTTT.

The DNA of the CDR3 is TGTGCCAGTTCCTCTGACCACGAGCAGTACTTC. This codes for CASSSDHEQYF. The rearrangement links TRBV19 to TRBJ2-7; D is uncertain. CDR3 length: 11 residues. Germline V gives CDR1 LNHDA, CDR2 SQIVND (reference sequence). V was pared by 8 bases and J by 5 bases, with 10 bases between.

DNA of the CDR3: TGTGCCAGCAGCTTAGGGGCCTCGTACAATGAGCAGTTCTTC. Translated, it gives CASSLGASYNEQFF. V usage is TRBV7-8 and J usage is TRBJ2-1; D is uncertain. The CDR3 consists of 14 residues. CDR1 and CDR2 from the germline V gene are SGHVS and FQNEAQ. V shed 1 base and J shed 4 bases, with 8 bases lying between them.

This sequence joins TRBV2 and TRBJ1-2; TRBD1 might be the D (5 bases). This CDR3 is 16 amino acids long. With 6 bases removed from V and 9 bases from J, the gap between germline ends came to 26 bases. Germline V gene lookup returns CDR1 SNHLY and CDR2 FYNNEI. CDR3 DNA: TGTGCCAGCAGGGACAAGCGAGGGACGGTCCCTTCAAGCTACACCTTC. Translating it yields CASRDKRGTVPSSYTF. The entire variable domain, with the rest obtained from reference TRBV2 and TRBJ1-2, is as follows: EPEVTQTPSHQVTQMGQEVILRCVPISNHLYFYWYRQILGQKVEFLVSFYNNEISEKSEIFDDQFSVERPDGSNFTLKIRSTKLEDSAMYFCASRDKRGTVPSSYTFGSGTRLTVV.

The V call is TRBV11-3, the J call TRBJ1-1; D remains unclear. V was clipped by 1 base and J by 1 base, with 10 bases between them. CDR3 length: 15 amino acids. The germline V gene has CDR1 SGHNT and CDR2 YENEEA. CDR3 loop: CASSLAPNRNTEAFF. The CDR3 region has the DNA TGTGCCAGCAGCTTAGCCCCCAATCGGAACACTGAAGCTTTCTTT.

V usage is TRBV12-5 and J usage is TRBJ1-6; 10 bases map to TRBD1. The V gene end was trimmed by 1 base and the J gene end by 14 bases; junction bases not matched to a gene: 5. Germline V gives CDR1 LGHNT, CDR2 FRNRAP. The CDR3 is 14 amino acids. In DNA, the CDR3 is TGTGCTAGTGGTTTGGGGGACAGGGGATCTTCCCTCCACTTT. It encodes CASGLGDRGSSLHF.

J is TRBJ1-3 and V is TRBV29-1; no clear D gene. Deletions cut 0 bases from V and 0 bases from J, with 6 bases between. Looked up from germline, CDR1 is SQVTM and CDR2 is ANQGSEA. The CDR3 spans 14 residues. For the CDR3, the DNA is TGCAGCGTTGAAGATTGGAGCTCTGGAAACACCATATATTTT. Translating gives CSVEDWSSGNTIYF.

The chain combines TRBV5-4 with TRBJ2-2, with D possibly matching TRBD1 (5 bases). This CDR3 is 13 amino acids long. V lost 3 bases and J 5 bases, leaving 8 bases between the germline ends. From germline, CDR1 is SGHNT and CDR2 YYREEE (reference sequence). The chain's CDR3 is CASSWGGTGELFF. The CDR3 region has the DNA TGTGCCAGCAGCTGGGGCGGAACCGGGGAGCTGTTTTTT.

This chain links TRBV7-9 with TRBJ1-5; no reliable D call. Germline V CDR1 and CDR2: SEHNR, FQNEAQ (reference sequence). CDR3 length: 15 residues. Deletions cut 1 base from V and 0 bases from J, with 7 bases between. The CDR3 DNA follows: TGTGCCAGCAGCTTAGACAAAACTAGCAATCAGCCCCAGCATTTT. Its translation: CASSLDKTSNQPQHF.

The chain carries TRBV4-1 and TRBJ1-6; TRBD1 matches 10 bases. This CDR3 contains 18 residues. V lost 0 bases to trimming and J lost 7 bases; unmatched junction nucleotides: 9. The germline V gene has CDR1 MGHRA and CDR2 YSYEKL. The CDR3 bases are TGCGCCAGCAGCCAAGAAGGGATTAGGGGACAGGGGAATTCACCCCTCCACTTT. Translating gives CASSQEGIRGQGNSPLHF.

J is TRBJ2-7 and V is TRBV6-5; D remains ambiguous. The germline CDR1 and CDR2 sequences are MNHEY and SVGAGI. This CDR3 spans 15 amino acids. V was shortened by 6 bases and J by 1 base, with 16 bases between the two germline ends. The CDR3 DNA is TGTGCCAGCAGCCCAACTGGGATCCTATCCTACGAGCAGTACTTC. Its protein is CASSPTGILSYEQYF.

The chain couples TRBV6-2 or TRBV6-3 to TRBJ2-1; D is unresolved. Per the germline V gene, CDR1 is MNHEY and CDR2 is SVGEGT. This CDR3 spans 16 amino acids. V lost 4 bases, J lost 2 bases, and 15 bases lay in between. In DNA, the CDR3 is TGTGCCAGCAGTTCGGGTCCGCCAGGCGCCTACAATGAGCAGTTCTTC. Its protein is CASSSGPPGAYNEQFF.

The sample holds a few counts of this clone. This chain joins TRBV3-1 (or the pseudogene TRBV3-2) and TRBJ2-1; TRBD1 agrees at 8 bases. V lost 2 bases and J lost 3; bases outside the gene matches: 6. The CDR3 has 16 amino acids. Per the germline V gene, CDR1 is LGHDT and CDR2 is YNNKEL (reference sequence). CDR3 DNA sequence: TGTGCCAGCAGCCAATCAGGAGGACAGGGCTACAATGAGCAGTTCTTC. Translation: CASSQSGGQGYNEQFF.

The J gene is TRBJ1-1, the V gene TRBV2; a weak D match, TRBD1 (6 bases). Germline CDR1 is SNHLY and CDR2 is FYNNEI. Trimming removed 0 bases from V and 11 bases from J, with 16 bases in between. The CDR3 is made up of 14 amino acids. In nucleotides, the CDR3 is TGTGCCAGCAGTGAAGCACTGGGGGGCGTTGGGGCTTTCTTT. The encoded protein is CASSEALGGVGAFF.

This chain's CDR3 is CASSRQEGNEQFF. The DNA of the CDR3 is TGTGCCAGCAGCCGACAGGAGGGCAATGAGCAGTTCTTC. The V gene is TRBV12-3 or TRBV12-4, the J gene TRBJ2-1, with D perhaps being TRBD1 or TRBD2 (6 bases each). Trimming left V 6 bases short and J 6 bases short, with 12 bases between. The length of the CDR3 is 13 residues.

The chain is built from TRBV6-1 and TRBJ1-5; D ambiguous. The V and J ends lost 2 bases and 4 bases respectively, with 9 bases between them. CDR3 size: 14 residues. Germline V lookup: CDR1 MNHNS, CDR2 SASEGT. CDR3: CASSERQLNQPQHF. CDR3 bases: TGTGCCAGCAGTGAACGGCAGCTTAATCAGCCCCAGCATTTT.

The chain joins TRBV6-6 to TRBJ1-5; D is ambiguous. This CDR3 comprises 12 residues. The germline gives CDR1 MNHNY, CDR2 SVGAGI (reference sequence). The V end was cut by 6 bases, the J end by 0 bases, with 3 bases between. CDR3 sequence reads: CASRDSNQPQHF. The DNA of the CDR3 is TGTGCCAGCAGAGATAGCAATCAGCCCCAGCATTTT.

The rearrangement uses TRBV3-1 (or the pseudogene TRBV3-2) and TRBJ1-2; D not resolved. V lost 0 bases, J lost 8 bases, and 10 bases lay in between. This CDR3 comprises 13 residues. Germline assignment: CDR1 LGHDT and CDR2 YNNKEL (reference sequence). The CDR3 sequence: CASSQESYEGYTF. The CDR3 nucleotides are TGTGCCAGCAGCCAAGAGTCATATGAGGGCTACACCTTC.

The chain combines TRBV5-4 with TRBJ2-3; 11 bases are shared with TRBD2. Germline CDR1 reads SGHNT; CDR2 reads YYREEE (reference sequence). Trimming cost V 5 bases and J 2 bases; bases outside gene matches: 7. The CDR3 contains 16 residues. This CDR3 is CASSSGTSGNTDTQYF. The CDR3 DNA is TGTGCCAGCAGTTCTGGGACTAGCGGAAACACAGATACGCAGTATTTT.

Regarding this clone: At one end the junction does not follow the germline gene, possibly because of a read error. This chain links TRBV6-1 with TRBJ1-5; TRBD1 is a possible D gene (6 bases). This CDR3 comprises 15 residues. CDR1 and CDR2 from the germline V gene are MNHNS and SASEGT. The CDR3 region has the DNA TGTGCCAGCAGGGAAGCAGGGGTAAGCAATCAGCCCCAGCATTTT. This gives the protein CASREAGVSNQPQHF.

V gene TRBV5-6 combines with J gene TRBJ1-1; D is uncertain. Germline V gives CDR1 SGHDT, CDR2 YYEEEE. This CDR3 is 16 amino acids long. Trimming stripped 4 bases from V and 3 bases from J, with 19 bases between. The CDR3 nucleotides read TGTGCCAGCAGCCCACGGTTGGGAAGTAAATACACTGAAGCTTTCTTT. Protein product: CASSPRLGSKYTEAFF.